These T cell receptor beta chains were read from a single sample in a study of post-analysis software for immune sequencing data. One entry per CDR3 protein, called by TCRdb with MiXCR from the PCR reads. Counted here are about half a million distinct CDR3 sequences, around 34% occurring once; the ten biggest clones make up 4.5% to 7.5%. The material sequenced was blood. The receptors were gathered from a girl aged 2 to 17 with multiple sclerosis. CDR3s include the opening cysteine and the closing phenylalanine or tryptophan. A D gene is named only where the DNA matches it firmly. Only some rows state a clone size, as once, few, many or a class for expanded clones.

TRBD2 TRBJ2-1 TRBV27 once TGTGCCAGCAGTTTATTTGTGGGACTATCCTACAATGAGCAGTTCTTC CASSLFVGLSYNEQFF
TRBD1 TRBJ1-2 TRBV5-1 few TGCGCCAGCAGCTTGGACCCAGGGGGGTCTAACTATGGCTACACCTTC CASSLDPGGSNYGYTF
TRBD1 TRBJ2-7 TRBV3-1 few TGTGCCAGCAGCCAAGGGACAGGGTACTACGAGCAGTACTTC CASSQGTGYYEQYF
TRBD1 TRBJ1-2 TRBV29-1 . TGCAGCGTCCATAGAGGGGCACTAACAGGGGTCGGCTACACCTTC CSVHRGALTGVGYTF
TRBD1 TRBJ1-2 TRBV4-1 few TGCGCCAGCAGCCAAGAAGGACAGGGGAGGGACTATGGCTACACCTTC CASSQEGQGRDYGYTF
TRBD1 TRBJ2-1 TRBV5-1 . TGCGCCAGCAGCCCGGGACAGGGAAGAGGCAATGAGCAGTTCTTC CASSPGQGRGNEQFF
. TRBJ1-6 TRBV28 few TGTGCCAGCAGTAGCCGGGGTTATTCACCCCTCCACTTT CASSSRGYSPLHF
. TRBJ1-4 TRBV4-1 few TGCGCCAGCAGCCATACAGGTAACGGAGGTAATGAAAAACTGTTTTTT CASSHTGNGGNEKLFF
TRBD2 TRBJ2-7 TRBV9 few TGTGCCAGCAGCGCAAACTCCGGGGGGGCTTACGAGCAGTACTTC CASSANSGGAYEQYF
TRBD2 TRBJ2-1 TRBV5-1 few TGCGCCAGCAGCCAGATAGCGGGGGATTATATGAATGAGCAGTTCTTC CASSQIAGDYMNEQFF
. TRBJ2-5 TRBV20-1 . TGCAGTGCTAGGAGATTAAGACTAGTTTACGGAGAGACCCAGTACTTC CSARRLRLVYGETQYF
. TRBJ2-7 TRBV4-1 few TGCGCCAGCAGCCAAGATAGGGACCACCACGAGCAGTACTTC CASSQDRDHHEQYF
. TRBJ2-2 TRBV10-3 . TGTGCCATCAGTGAGTTAGGGCTCCGGCCCGGGGAGCTGTTTTTT CAISELGLRPGELFF
. TRBJ1-1 TRBV11-2 . TGTGCCAGCAGCCACGGGACTTATGAAGCTTTCTTT CASSHGTYEAFF
. TRBJ2-3 TRBV2 . TGTGCCAGCACTCTAATTGGAGATACGCAGTATTTT CASTLIGDTQYF
. TRBJ2-7 TRBV29-1 many TGCAGCGTCCTGGCTGGACAGCCCCCGTACGAGCAGTACTTC CSVLAGQPPYEQYF
. TRBJ1-5 TRBV7-9 few TGTGCCAGCAGCGCGGGGGGAGCCACCGGGGGCAATCAGCCCCAGCATTTT CASSAGGATGGNQPQHF
TRBD2 TRBJ2-5 TRBV20-1 . TGCAGTGCTAGGATAGCGGGGGGCGGGGAGACCCAGTACTTC CSARIAGGGETQYF
TRBD2 TRBJ2-1 TRBV5-1 . TGCGCCAGCAGATCGGGGGGGCCCCCCACCCCCTACAATGAGCAGTTCTTC CASRSGGPPTPYNEQFF
. TRBJ2-1 TRBV10-3 few TGTGCCATCAGTGCCCCCGAAAGGGGGGGCAAGTTCTTC CAISAPERGGKFF
. TRBJ2-6 TRBV20-1 few TGCAGTGCTAGAGGGGGCCCCTCTGGGGCCAACGTCCTGACTTTC CSARGGPSGANVLTF
. TRBJ2-5 TRBV5-1 . TGCGCCAGCAGCCGCGGGACAGACCAGGAGACCCAGTACTTC CASSRGTDQETQYF
TRBD2 TRBJ2-1 TRBV9 few TGTGCCAGCAGCGTAGGCCCCAGCGGGGGGGCCGTTGAGCAGTTCTTC CASSVGPSGGAVEQFF
. TRBJ2-1 TRBV7-8 once TGTGCCAGCAGGCCCAGGGCGGGCTCCTACAATGAGCAGTTCTTC CASRPRAGSYNEQFF
. TRBJ2-3 TRBV9 few TGTGCCAGCAGCGTAAAGGGGCATACAGATACGCAGTATTTT CASSVKGHTDTQYF
. TRBJ2-1 TRBV7-6 . TGTGCCGGCAGCTTAGTGTTATACAATGTGCAGTTCTTC CAGSLVLYNVQFF
TRBD2 TRBJ2-7 TRBV4-1 . TGCGCCAGCAGCCCAGGACTAGCGGGGCAATACGAGCAGTACTTC CASSPGLAGQYEQYF
TRBD1 TRBJ1-1 TRBV9 . TGTGCCAGCAGCCCCTGGGACAGGGCAGCTGAAGCTTTCTTT CASSPWDRAAEAFF